This entry lists 28 T cell receptor beta chains sequenced from one sample in a study of blood T cells in healthy people across ages. A second PCR, run for about 6 to 12 cycles, used a sample-barcoded 5' primer plus a J-beta primer mix. TCRdb independently ran MiXCR on the 5' RACE reads; one entry per CDR3 protein. In the table there are about a million distinct CDR3 sequences, 51% of which are singletons. The sample consisted of blood. These receptors were obtained from an older woman in good health.

The chain couples TRBV3-1 to TRBJ2-5, with 8 bases fitting TRBD1. The length of the CDR3 is 15 residues. The V segment lost 2 bases and the J segment 5 bases; nucleotides outside the gene matches: 7. Germline V gene data show CDR1 as LGHDT and CDR2 as YNNKEL (reference sequence). CDR3 residues: CASSQPQGAWETQYF. In DNA form, the CDR3 reads TGTGCCAGCAGCCAACCGCAGGGGGCCTGGGAGACCCAGTACTTC.

V is TRBV5-1 and J is TRBJ2-3; 7 bases are shared with TRBD1. Germline V gives CDR1 SGHRS, CDR2 YFSETQ. V gave up 2 bases and J gave up 0 bases; unmatched junction bases: 9. CDR3 length: 17 amino acids. CDR3 residues: CASSLRTGTASTDTQYF. The CDR3 nucleotides are TGCGCCAGCAGCTTAAGGACCGGGACAGCTAGCACAGATACGCAGTATTTT. Using reference TRBV5-1 and TRBJ2-3 for the parts outside the CDR3, the full variable domain is KAGVTQTPRYLIKTRGQQVTLSCSPISGHRSVSWYQQTPGQGLQFLFEYFSETQRNKGNFPGRFSGRQFSNSRSEMNVSTLELGDSALYLCASSLRTGTASTDTQYFGPGTRLTVL.

The chain couples TRBV28 to TRBJ1-5, with a tentative D call TRBD1 (6 bases). Germline V gene sequence: CDR1 MDHEN, CDR2 SYDVKM. Trimming took off 6 bases at V and 7 bases at J, with 10 bases between the two ends. This CDR3 contains 12 residues. CDR3 in amino acids: CASRSRGQPQHF. The CDR3 DNA reads TGTGCCAGCAGATCCAGGGGCCAGCCCCAGCATTTT.

The chain employs TRBV7-9 and TRBJ2-2; no clear D gene. CDR3 size: 13 residues. Germline assignment: CDR1 SEHNR and CDR2 FQNEAQ (reference sequence). The ends were cut back, 5 bases at V and 4 bases at J, with 8 bases in the middle. CDR3 region: CASSNPGTGELFF. In DNA, the CDR3 is TGTGCCAGCAGCAACCCAGGCACCGGGGAGCTGTTTTTT. The full variable domain, its missing parts supplied by reference TRBV7-9 and TRBJ2-2, is DTGVSQNPRHKITKRGQNVTFRCDPISEHNRLYWYRQTLGQGPEFLTYFQNEAQLEKSRLLSDRFSAERPKGSFSTLEIQRTEQGDSAMYLCASSNPGTGELFFGEGSRLTVL.

The chain employs TRBV12-3 or TRBV12-4 and TRBJ2-1, with TRBD2 identical over 14 bases. The length of the CDR3 is 15 residues. V shed 7 bases, J shed 9 bases, and the junction held 8 bases outside the gene matches. This chain's CDR3 is CASTWGTSGSSEQFF. The CDR3 nucleotides are TGTGCCAGCACCTGGGGGACTAGCGGGAGTAGTGAGCAGTTCTTC.

The chain links TRBV2 to TRBJ2-3, with TRBD2 matching 7 bases. This CDR3 has 15 residues. Germline V gene sequence: CDR1 SNHLY, CDR2 FYNNEI. Unmatched junction bases numbered 9, after V lost 7 bases and J lost 2 bases. The DNA for the CDR3 is TGTGCCAGCAAATCAGGCGGGAGAGTCACAGATACGCAGTATTTT. Protein sequence: CASKSGGRVTDTQYF.

The rearrangement joins TRBV27 to TRBJ2-1; 9 nucleotides align to TRBD2. The V and J ends lost 10 bases and 6 bases, in that order; junction bases with no gene match: 7. CDR1 is MNHEY, CDR2 SMNVEV, per germline (reference sequence). The CDR3 runs 13 residues. The CDR3 nucleotides are TGTGCCACCTTGACTAGCGGAGTCAATGAGCAGTTCTTC. This codes for CATLTSGVNEQFF.

The rearrangement links TRBV27 to TRBJ2-3; the D is unclear. The CDR3 extends over 13 amino acids. V was clipped by 6 bases and J by 4 bases, with 11 bases between them. Per germline, CDR1 MNHEY and CDR2 SMNVEV (reference sequence). The CDR3, as DNA: TGTGCCAGCAGCGCGGTCCTACCAGATACGCAGTATTTT. Protein product: CASSAVLPDTQYF.

This clonotype was counted between two and nine times. The chain uses TRBV27 and TRBJ1-5, with D possibly TRBD1 on 5 matching bases. The V gene lost 5 bases and the J gene lost 5 bases, with 16 bases spanning the gap. The CDR3 spans 15 residues. From germline, CDR1 is MNHEY and CDR2 SMNVEV (reference sequence). CDR3 nucleotides: TGTGCCAGCAGTCCGATCGACAGACCTTATCAGCCCCAGCATTTT. Encoded protein: CASSPIDRPYQPQHF.

The V gene is TRBV25-1, the J gene TRBJ1-2, with TRBD1 matching 10 bases. This CDR3 comprises 13 residues. V lost 3 bases, J lost 13 bases, and 8 bases stayed unmatched. CDR1 and CDR2 (germline): MGHDK, SYGVNS. CDR3 nucleotides: TGTGCCAGCAGTGACGGACAGGGGGGACGTTCCACCTTC. Translated: CASSDGQGGRSTF.

With respect to this clonotype: Possible read error: a much larger clone is one base away. The J gene is TRBJ2-1, the V gene TRBV15, with D maybe TRBD2 (5 bases). Germline V lookup: CDR1 LNHNV, CDR2 YYDKDF (reference sequence). The CDR3 has 16 amino acids. V dropped 5 bases and J dropped 7 bases, with 21 bases sitting between them. The CDR3 nucleotides are TGTGCCACCAGCGTGGGAGCCGCCCCAAGTCGGAATGAGCAGTTCTTC. It is translated as CATSVGAAPSRNEQFF.

This clonotype was seen only a few times. The chain employs TRBV7-9 and TRBJ2-5, with D perhaps assigned TRBD1 or TRBD2 (5 bases each). The germline V and J ends were trimmed by 1 base and 0 bases, with 9 bases remaining between them. This CDR3 region has 15 residues. Germline CDR1 reads SEHNR; CDR2 reads FQNEAQ (reference sequence). This CDR3 reads CASSLVGRDQETQYF. CDR3 DNA: TGTGCCAGCAGCTTAGTGGGACGGGACCAAGAGACCCAGTACTTC.

V usage is TRBV10-3 and J usage is TRBJ2-7, with a possible D match to TRBD1 (6 bases). The CDR3 is 14 amino acids. V dropped 6 bases and J dropped 7 bases, with 19 bases sitting between them. Germline assignment: CDR1 ENHRY and CDR2 SYGVKD. The CDR3 protein is CAIRKTGQINEQYF. The CDR3 region has the DNA TGTGCCATCAGAAAGACAGGCCAAATCAATGAGCAGTACTTC.

The chain couples TRBV9 to TRBJ2-1, with D possibly being TRBD2 (6 bases). Trimming cost V 7 bases and J 5 bases, with 13 bases left between them. This CDR3 comprises 13 residues. The germline V gene has CDR1 SGDLS and CDR2 YYNGEE. DNA for the CDR3: TGTGCCAGCGGGGGGACCAATCACAATGAGCAGTTCTTC. This translates into CASGGTNHNEQFF.

V is TRBV14 and J is TRBJ2-1, with D tentatively TRBD1 or TRBD2 (5 bases each). The CDR3 runs to 13 residues. Trimming removed 2 bases at V and 12 bases at J, with 14 bases between. Per the germline V gene, CDR1 is SGHDN and CDR2 is FVKESK. CDR3 sequence reads: CASSQFSGTGQFF. DNA for the CDR3: TGTGCCAGCAGCCAATTTTCCGGGACCGGGCAGTTCTTC. Supplemented by reference TRBV14 and TRBJ2-1, the full variable domain reads EAGVTQFPSHSVIEKGQTVTLRCDPISGHDNLYWYRRVMGKEIKFLLHFVKESKQDESGMPNNRFLAERTGGTYSTLKVQPAELEDSGVYFCASSQFSGTGQFFGPGTRLTVL.

This chain uses TRBV6-9 with TRBJ2-4; 7 nucleotides match TRBD2. CDR1 and CDR2 (germline): MNHGY, SVAAGI. CDR3 length: 13 residues. Unmatched junction bases numbered 13, after V lost 6 bases and J lost 14 bases. CDR3 bases: TGTGCCAGCAGCCCGCGGGAGTTTGGTGGGAAGTACTTC. Protein product: CASSPREFGGKYF.

This clonotype has more than one count but fewer than ten. The chain is built from TRBV29-1 and TRBJ2-1; 9 nucleotides agree with TRBD1. Germline V gene sequence: CDR1 SQVTM, CDR2 ANQGSEA. There are 17 residues in the CDR3. Germline trimming cut 4 bases from V and 5 bases from J; bases unmatched to any gene: 15. The CDR3 DNA reads as TGCAGCGTTGTGCGGACAGGGGAGAAAAGGGGCCACAATGAGCAGTTCTTC. Amino acids: CSVVRTGEKRGHNEQFF.

This rearrangement joins TRBV25-1 to TRBJ2-1; maybe TRBD1 (6 bases). Near its end, the DNA agrees better with TRBJ2-7, so the J call may be wrong. CDR3 size: 13 residues. Germline V gives CDR1 MGHDK, CDR2 SYGVNS. The CDR3 region has the DNA TGTGCCAGCAGTGTTAGGGGGAGCTGCGAGCAGTACTTC. Its protein is CASSVRGSCEQYF.

The chain has TRBV28 and TRBJ2-4; perhaps D is TRBD1 or TRBD2 (7 bases each). This CDR3 has 12 residues. The V and J ends lost 8 bases and 13 bases respectively, with 18 bases between them. CDR1 is MDHEN, CDR2 SYDVKM, per germline. The CDR3 nucleotides are TGTGCCAGCGGTTCAGGGGGGCGGGGGCAGTACTTC. It codes for CASGSGGRGQYF. The full variable domain, rest sourced from reference TRBV28 and TRBJ2-4, is DVKVTQSSRYLVKRTGEKVFLECVQDMDHENMFWYRQDPGLGLRLIYFSYDVKMKEKGDIPEGYSVSREKKERFSLILESASTNQTSMYLCASGSGGRGQYFGAGTRLSVL.

This clonotype has a single count. The V gene is TRBV5-1, the J gene TRBJ2-3; tentative D call: TRBD2 (6 bases). This CDR3 spans 15 amino acids. Germline-derived CDR1 and CDR2 are SGHRS and YFSETQ. V was pared by 0 bases and J by 1 base, with 9 bases between. The CDR3 loop reads CASSLEGTRTDTQYF. The CDR3 DNA follows: TGCGCCAGCAGCTTGGAGGGGACTCGCACAGATACGCAGTATTTT.

This chain connects TRBV25-1 to TRBJ1-5; D gene unclear. CDR1 and CDR2 (germline): MGHDK, SYGVNS. This CDR3 is built from 15 residues. V shed 3 bases and J shed 1 base, with 10 bases lying between them. In DNA form, the CDR3 reads TGTGCCAGCAGTGATTCGGGTGAGAGCAATCAGCCCCAGCATTTT. It translates to CASSDSGESNQPQHF.

V gene TRBV2 combines with J gene TRBJ2-1; the D is unclear. The end of the DNA aligns better with TRBJ2-7, so the J call may be wrong. The CDR3 length is 14 residues. Germline V gene data show CDR1 as SNHLY and CDR2 as FYNNEI. In DNA form, the CDR3 reads TGTGCCAGCAGTGCATCCGGAGAAACCTACGAGCAGTACTTC. This sequence encodes CASSASGETYEQYF.

The chain uses TRBV6-6 and TRBJ2-7; the match to TRBD2 covers 8 bases. This CDR3 is built from 13 residues. Germline lookup yields CDR1 MNHNY and CDR2 SVGAGI (reference sequence). The V segment lost 5 bases and the J segment 5 bases; nucleotides outside the gene matches: 5. The CDR3 reads CASSSGSLNEQYF. In DNA, the CDR3 is TGTGCCAGCAGTAGCGGGAGTCTGAACGAGCAGTACTTC.

This clonotype was seen a handful of times. The rearrangement links TRBV29-1 to TRBJ2-1; weak D call: TRBD2 (6 bases). Trimming stripped 6 bases from V and 7 bases from J, with 22 bases between. The germline CDR1 and CDR2 sequences are SQVTM and ANQGSEA. The CDR3 has 15 amino acids. CDR3 DNA sequence: TGCAGCGTACAAGACTGGAGGGCCGAATGGAATGAGCAGTTCTTC. This gives the protein CSVQDWRAEWNEQFF.

The rearrangement links TRBV7-9 to TRBJ2-1; TRBD2 is a possible D gene (6 bases). Germline-derived CDR1 and CDR2 are SEHNR and FQNEAQ (reference sequence). The CDR3 is 16 amino acids. Trimming cost V 0 bases and J 12 bases, with 21 bases left between them. The CDR3 loop is CASSLALLGTYGGQFF. CDR3 sequence (DNA): TGTGCCAGCAGCTTAGCCCTTCTCGGGACTTACGGGGGGCAGTTCTTC. The entire variable domain, with the rest obtained from reference TRBV7-9 and TRBJ2-1, is as follows: DTGVSQNPRHKITKRGQNVTFRCDPISEHNRLYWYRQTLGQGPEFLTYFQNEAQLEKSRLLSDRFSAERPKGSFSTLEIQRTEQGDSAMYLCASSLALLGTYGGQFFGPGTRLTVL.

This clonotype was counted only a few times. The J gene is TRBJ2-5, the V gene TRBV15, with TRBD2 as a possible D gene (6 bases). The end of the DNA is better explained by TRBJ2-7, so the J call may be wrong. The CDR3 extends over 16 amino acids. CDR1 LNHNV and CDR2 YYDKDF come from the germline V gene (reference sequence). The CDR3 sequence is CATSRDKSGRTYEQYF. CDR3 DNA sequence: TGTGCCACCAGCAGAGATAAAAGCGGGCGAACCTACGAGCAGTACTTC.

The chain joins TRBV6-6 to TRBJ1-1; 8 bases map to TRBD1. In germline, CDR1 is MNHNY, CDR2 SVGAGI (reference sequence). The trim removed 0 bases at V and 3 bases at J, leaving 9 bases unmatched. The CDR3 consists of 17 residues. The CDR3 DNA is TGTGCCAGCAGTTACTCCACAAGACAGGGGCACGACACTGAAGCTTTCTTT. The encoded protein is CASSYSTRQGHDTEAFF.

This clonotype was counted a few times. V and J are TRBV29-1 and TRBJ2-3; unclear D gene. Germline V gives CDR1 SQVTM, CDR2 ANQGSEA. V was cut by 5 bases and J by 1 base, with 4 bases left in between. The CDR3 contains 11 residues. The CDR3 is CSVTRTDTQYF. CDR3 nucleotide sequence: TGCAGCGTTACCCGCACAGATACGCAGTATTTT.